The T cell receptor beta chain described here comes from a study of shared clonotypes between healthy human individuals. Study-wide results and caveats: Compared with memory subsets, naive subsets generally had larger estimated richness.

Terminally differentiated effector memory CD45RA+ cells were excluded from the naive CD8 cells, which were CD45RO-negative and positively selected for CCR7. For this clone: Its specificity is unknown.

For every subset, genomic DNA was evenly distributed across several immunoSEQ plates. Profiling relied on immunoSEQ multiplex PCR, and the TCRdb table lists in-frame clones only, not all of them. The repertoire holds some 1,900,000 clones, with approximately 95% as singletons. This CDR3 region has 14 residues. V trimming: 5 bases; J trimming: 9 bases; junction bases outside the gene matches: 3. The germline V gene encodes CDR1 SEHNR and CDR2 FQNEAQ (reference sequence). This TCR came from a man aged 18 to 30 in good health. The rearrangement uses TRBV7-9 and TRBJ2-1, with 14 bases identical to TRBD2. The source material was naive CD8+ T cells sorted from blood. The CDR3: CASSPGLAGGEQFF. The CDR3 DNA follows: TGTGCCAGCAGCCCCGGACTAGCGGGAGGTGAGCAGTTCTTC. The full variable domain, in which reference TRBV7-9 and TRBJ2-1 provide the parts outside the CDR3, is DTGVSQNPRHKITKRGQNVTFRCDPISEHNRLYWYRQTLGQGPEFLTYFQNEAQLEKSRLLSDRFSAERPKGSFSTLEIQRTEQGDSAMYLCASSPGLAGGEQFFGPGTRLTVL.